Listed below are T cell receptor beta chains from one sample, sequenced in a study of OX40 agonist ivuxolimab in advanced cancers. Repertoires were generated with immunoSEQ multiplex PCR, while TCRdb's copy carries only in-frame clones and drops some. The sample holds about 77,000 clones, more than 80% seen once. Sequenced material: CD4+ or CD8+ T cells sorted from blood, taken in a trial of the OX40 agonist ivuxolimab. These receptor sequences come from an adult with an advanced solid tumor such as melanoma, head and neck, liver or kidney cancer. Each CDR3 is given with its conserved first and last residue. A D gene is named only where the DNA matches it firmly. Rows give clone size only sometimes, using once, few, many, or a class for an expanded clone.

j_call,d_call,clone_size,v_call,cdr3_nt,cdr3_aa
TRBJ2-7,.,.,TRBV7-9,TGTGCCAGCAGCCAGGGCCCTTTAGGGGGCGAGCAGTACTTC,CASSQGPLGGEQYF
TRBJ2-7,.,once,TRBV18,TGTGCCAGCTCACCACCGTGGCAGGGGAGATACGAGCAGTACTTC,CASSPPWQGRYEQYF
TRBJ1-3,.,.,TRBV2,TGTGCCAGCAGTGTGGTAGGTCTGAACTCTGGAAACACCATATATTTT,CASSVVGLNSGNTIYF
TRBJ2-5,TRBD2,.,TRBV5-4,TGTGCCAGCAGCTTGGCAGGGACTAGCGGGGGCGAGACCCAGTACTTC,CASSLAGTSGGETQYF
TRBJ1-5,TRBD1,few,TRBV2,TGTGCCAGCAGTGCCGGGACAGGTAAAAATCAGCCCCAGCATTTT,CASSAGTGKNQPQHF
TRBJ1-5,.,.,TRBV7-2,TGTGCCAGCAGCTTGCACCCGGGATTCAATCAGCCCCAGCATTTT,CASSLHPGFNQPQHF
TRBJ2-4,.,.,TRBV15,TGTGCCACCAGCAGAGATAATTTGGGGGAAGCCAAAAACATTCAGTACTTC,CATSRDNLGEAKNIQYF
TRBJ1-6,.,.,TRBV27,TGTGCCAGCATCCAAGTCACGGAGGGCGATAATTCACCCCTCCACTTT,CASIQVTEGDNSPLHF
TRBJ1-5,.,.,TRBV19,TGTGCCAGTAGTGAGGGTCTACGCCCCCACCAGCCCCAGCATTTT,CASSEGLRPHQPQHF
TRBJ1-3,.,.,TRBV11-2,TGTGCCAGCTCCCGAGATAGGACTGGAAACACCATATATTTT,CASSRDRTGNTIYF
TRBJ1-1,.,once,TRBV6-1,TGTGCCAGCAGTGCGGCGACAACGAGTCAAAACACTGAAGCTTTCTTT,CASSAATTSQNTEAFF
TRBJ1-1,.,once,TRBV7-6,TGTGCCAGCAGCTTAGTGGGGGGGAACACTGAAGCTTTCTTT,CASSLVGGNTEAFF
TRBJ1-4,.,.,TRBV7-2,TGTGCCAGCAGCTTATCCAGAGATAATGAAAAACTGTTTTTT,CASSLSRDNEKLFF